The T cell receptor beta chain under discussion was sequenced for a study of regulatory T cells in long-lasting Graves disease. Researchers made TCR beta libraries by using iRepertoire HTBI primers and running Arm-PCR on CDR3 regions. TCRdb called the multiplex PCR reads again in MiXCR, with one record for every CDR3 protein. The profile covers about 300,000 distinct CDR3 sequences, with 15% to 20% appearing a single time and less than 40% taken by the ten largest. The time point: newly diagnosed GD, antithyroid drugs for less than 3 months. Making the TCR library involved RNA that had been extracted from PBMCs. In Xi'an, China, an endocrinology department was the source of patients. Overall study results and limits: More public clonotypes were shared by persistent patients (about 3,000) than by new patients (roughly 970). Because few samples were included, accuracy may have been lower. Persistent disease favored TRBV28, TRBJ1-2 and TRBJ2-5.

Note on this clonotype: Its antigen is not identified.

Trimming cost V 3 bases and J 5 bases; bases outside gene matches: 4. The CDR3 has 15 residues. Germline V gives CDR1 LNHDA, CDR2 SQIVND (reference sequence). The gene calls are TRBV19 and TRBJ2-2; 9 bases line up with TRBD1. The sequence came from a female donor with Graves disease. Sequenced here: peripheral blood mononuclear cells (PBMCs), sampled at new diagnosis, from a patient treated with antithyroid drugs. CDR3 sequence reads: CASSIYRGRTGELFF. For the CDR3, the DNA is TGTGCCAGTAGTATCTACAGGGGGCGTACCGGGGAGCTGTTTTTT.